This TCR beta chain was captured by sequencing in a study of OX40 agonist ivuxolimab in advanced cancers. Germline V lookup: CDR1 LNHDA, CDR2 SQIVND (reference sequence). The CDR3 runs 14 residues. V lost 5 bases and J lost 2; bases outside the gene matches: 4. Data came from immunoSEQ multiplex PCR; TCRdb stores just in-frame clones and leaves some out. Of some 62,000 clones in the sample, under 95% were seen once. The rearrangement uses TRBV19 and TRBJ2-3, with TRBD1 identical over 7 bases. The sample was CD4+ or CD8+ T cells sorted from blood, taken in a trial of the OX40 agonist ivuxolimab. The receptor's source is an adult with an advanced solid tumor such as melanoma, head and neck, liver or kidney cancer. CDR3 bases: TGTGCCAGTAGTGTGACAGGGTTCACAGATACGCAGTATTTT. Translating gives CASSVTGFTDTQYF.